The source of this T cell receptor (beta chain) is a study of PD-L1 blockade in urothelial cancer. Germline V lookup: CDR1 MDHEN, CDR2 SYDVKM. The CDR3 spans 16 residues. The V gene end was trimmed by 5 bases and the J gene end by 4 bases; junction bases not matched to a gene: 12. The protocol was immunoSEQ multiplex PCR, while the TCRdb copy is restricted to in-frame clones and leaves out a portion. Of some 54,000 clones listed, 84% are singletons. V is TRBV28 and J is TRBJ2-5; 8 bases line up with TRBD2. The TCR comes from a man between 40 and 49 years old with urothelial cancer. Sequencing was performed on PBMCs, taken around atezolizumab (anti-PD-L1) treatment. CDR3 coding DNA: TGTGCCAGCAGTCCACCTTCCGGGACTAGTGGAGAGACCCAGTACTTC. Translation: CASSPPSGTSGETQYF.